This passage covers 30 T cell receptor beta chains from one sample sequenced in a study of T cell repertoires in cytomegalovirus infection. Each CDR3 protein is one row after TCRdb ran MiXCR on the reads. The table records 450,000 to 650,000 distinct CDR3 sequences, more than 20% of them present only once. The sequencing input was PBMCs. Source of these receptors: a human donor in good health (CMV status not recorded). Some clones in this sample may be carry-over from other donors' samples.

The chain joins TRBV7-3 to TRBJ2-1; 7 bases fit TRBD2. CDR1 and CDR2 (germline): SGHTA, FQGTGA. The CDR3 sequence is 14 residues long. Losses at the gene ends were 5 bases for V and 11 bases for J; bases not matched to a gene: 12. The CDR3 region has the DNA TGTGCCAGCAGCCCTGCTTCGGGGGAGGGAAAGCAGTTCTTC. Its translation is CASSPASGEGKQFF. Full variable domain (rest looked up from reference TRBV7-3 and TRBJ2-1): GAGVSQTPSNKVTEKGKYVELRCDPISGHTALYWYRQSLGQGPEFLIYFQGTGAADDSGLPNDRFFAVRPEGSVSTLKIQRTERGDSAVYLCASSPASGEGKQFFGPGTRLTVL.

This clonotype appeared a single time. The genes are TRBV5-8 and TRBJ1-5; 7 nucleotides agree with TRBD1. Germline V gene lookup returns CDR1 SGHTS and CDR2 YDEGEE. V lost 4 bases, J lost 1 base, and 8 bases stayed unmatched. The CDR3 extends over 16 amino acids. The CDR3 region has the DNA TGTGCCAGCAGCGAATACAGGGGAATGAGCAATCAGCCCCAGCATTTT. Translation gives CASSEYRGMSNQPQHF.

This rearrangement joins TRBV25-1 to TRBJ2-4; TRBD1 matches at 9 bases. The CDR3 totals 15 residues. J gave up 7 bases and V 1 base, and 5 bases lay outside the gene matches. Germline lookup yields CDR1 MGHDK and CDR2 SYGVNS. CDR3 sequence reads: CASSEFGTGRNIQYF. CDR3 coding DNA: TGTGCCAGCAGTGAATTCGGGACAGGGAGGAACATTCAGTACTTC.

The chain employs TRBV4-1 and TRBJ1-2; D not certain. From germline, CDR1 is MGHRA and CDR2 YSYEKL. V lost 0 bases to trimming and J lost 7 bases, with 15 bases between them. The CDR3 consists of 15 residues. The CDR3 region has the DNA TGCGCCAGCAGCCAAGAGAGTAGTACCGTACGTGGCTACACCTTC. This translates into CASSQESSTVRGYTF.

In its sample, this clonotype was seen a few times. The chain uses TRBV6-2 or TRBV6-3 and TRBJ2-6; 11 bases are shared with TRBD1. The CDR3 consists of 20 residues. After removal of 6 bases from V and 0 bases from J, the junction contained 13 bases not matched to a gene. Germline values: CDR1 MNHEY, CDR2 SVGEGT. DNA of the CDR3: TGTGCCAGCAGCCCTCGTCGCTTCGGGACAGGGGGCTCTGGGGCCAACGTCCTGACTTTC. Translating gives CASSPRRFGTGGSGANVLTF.

This clonotype was found a few times. V and J are TRBV7-2 and TRBJ2-5; TRBD1 is a possible D gene (6 bases). The CDR3 contains 12 residues. Trimming took 5 bases from V and 5 from J, leaving 9 bases between them. CDR1 and CDR2 from the germline V gene are SGHTA and FQGNSA. The CDR3: CASSRTAETQYF. The CDR3 region has the DNA TGTGCCAGCAGCAGGACAGCCGAGACCCAGTACTTC.

Only a few counts were recorded for this clonotype. The chain uses TRBV7-3 and TRBJ2-1, with TRBD1 matching over 11 bases. J lost 7 bases, V lost 5 bases, and 10 bases had no gene match. Germline CDR1 SGHTA, CDR2 FQGTGA. The CDR3 runs to 16 residues. CDR3 DNA sequence: TGTGCCAGCAGCAGATCCGGGACAGGGGGAGGGAATGAGCAGTTCTTC. Translating gives CASSRSGTGGGNEQFF. The full variable domain, in which reference TRBV7-3 and TRBJ2-1 provide the parts outside the CDR3, is GAGVSQTPSNKVTEKGKYVELRCDPISGHTALYWYRQSLGQGPEFLIYFQGTGAADDSGLPNDRFFAVRPEGSVSTLKIQRTERGDSAVYLCASSRSGTGGGNEQFFGPGTRLTVL.

CDR3 nucleotide sequence: TGTGCCAGCACCGAGCGGGGAGTAACCTACAATGAGCAGTTCTTC. Its translation: CASTERGVTYNEQFF. J is TRBJ2-1 and V is TRBV11-2; 7 nucleotides align to TRBD2. V lost 7 bases, J lost 2 bases, and 8 bases stayed unmatched. CDR1 SGHAT and CDR2 FQNNGV come from the germline V gene. The CDR3 length is 15 residues.

The J gene is TRBJ2-1, the V gene TRBV6-2 or TRBV6-3, with TRBD2 identical over 8 bases. The CDR3 spans 17 residues. Trimming cost V 5 bases and J 4 bases; bases outside gene matches: 13. Germline CDR1 is MNHEY and CDR2 is SVGEGT. CDR3 coding DNA: TGTGCCAGCAGTAAAGGTTTGGGACTAGGGACGTACAATGAGCAGTTCTTC. This sequence encodes CASSKGLGLGTYNEQFF.

This clonotype showed up many times. The chain is built from TRBV7-2 and TRBJ2-5; 11 bases agree with TRBD2. V dropped 8 bases and J dropped 4; count of bases not matched to a gene: 18. This CDR3 has 18 residues. Germline CDR1 SGHTA, CDR2 FQGNSA. The CDR3 bases are TGTGCCAGCTCGCCACAGGGGACTAGCGGCGGTGGACTAGAGACCCAGTACTTC. Translated: CASSPQGTSGGGLETQYF.

This chain connects TRBV7-6 to TRBJ2-1; 9 bases agree with TRBD2. V dropped 4 bases and J dropped 8; count of bases not matched to a gene: 12. This CDR3 has 16 residues. Germline CDR1 and CDR2: SGHVS and FNYEAQ. The CDR3 spells CASSSTTSGRPHEQFF. For the CDR3, the DNA is TGTGCCAGCAGCTCGACGACTAGCGGAAGACCCCATGAGCAGTTCTTC.

The sample holds a few counts of this clonotype. The gene calls are TRBV20-1 and TRBJ1-1; 10 nucleotides match TRBD1. The CDR3 extends over 19 amino acids. J was trimmed by 11 bases and V by 4 bases; bases with no gene match: 28. Germline CDR1 reads DFQATT; CDR2 reads SNEGSKA (reference sequence). The CDR3 loop is CSATPVGARQGARLGLAFF. The DNA of the CDR3 is TGCAGTGCTACCCCGGTAGGGGCTCGACAGGGGGCCCGATTAGGCTTGGCTTTCTTT.

The V and J genes are TRBV4-3 and TRBJ2-2; D is uncertain. Per germline, CDR1 LGHNA and CDR2 YSLEER. The V end lost 0 bases, the J end lost 6 bases, and 8 bases lay between the germline ends. The CDR3 is 14 residues long. CDR3 bases: TGCGCCAGCAGCCAAGATAAGCTAGCCGGGGAGCTGTTTTTT. This encodes CASSQDKLAGELFF.

This clonotype was observed at least ten times. The rearrangement joins TRBV7-2 to TRBJ2-7; 8 bases line up with TRBD2. This CDR3 comprises 14 residues. V trimming: 5 bases; J trimming: 0 bases; junction bases outside the gene matches: 3. CDR1 is SGHTA and CDR2 is FQGNSA in the germline V gene. The CDR3: CASSPTSDSYEQYF. CDR3 coding DNA: TGTGCCAGCAGCCCGACTAGCGACTCCTACGAGCAGTACTTC. Full variable domain (missing parts from reference TRBV7-2 and TRBJ2-7): GAGVSQSPSNKVTEKGKDVELRCDPISGHTALYWYRQSLGQGLEFLIYFQGNSAPDKSGLPSDRFSAERTGGSVSTLTIQRTQQEDSAVYLCASSPTSDSYEQYFGPGTRLTVT.

This clonotype was recorded many times. V and J are TRBV7-8 and TRBJ1-2, with TRBD1 identical over 8 bases. Germline loops: CDR1 SGHVS, CDR2 FQNEAQ. Trimming removed 1 base from V and 4 bases from J; junction bases left unmatched: 11. The CDR3 has 17 residues. CDR3 nucleotides: TGTGCCAGCAGCTTAGTGACAGGGGCGCGTGGGTTCTATGGCTACACCTTC. This encodes CASSLVTGARGFYGYTF. The full variable domain, rest sourced from reference TRBV7-8 and TRBJ1-2, is GAGVSQSPRYKVAKRGQDVALRCDPISGHVSLFWYQQALGQGPEFLTYFQNEAQLDKSGLPSDRFFAERPEGSVSTLKIQRTQQEDSAVYLCASSLVTGARGFYGYTFGSGTRLTVV.

V gene TRBV20-1 combines with J gene TRBJ2-1; TRBD2 matches at 8 bases. Trimming took 3 bases from V and 7 from J; bases not matched to a gene: 11. The germline V gene has CDR1 DFQATT and CDR2 SNEGSKA (reference sequence). The CDR3 length is 15 residues. The CDR3 loop is CSASFERESRNEQFF. The CDR3 DNA reads as TGCAGTGCTAGTTTCGAGCGGGAGTCGAGGAATGAGCAGTTCTTC.

V usage is TRBV14 and J usage is TRBJ1-2, with 10 bases fitting TRBD1. V lost 5 bases and J lost 2; bases outside the gene matches: 2. The CDR3 has 14 residues. CDR1 is SGHDN, CDR2 FVKESK, per germline. This CDR3 is CASSKDRGNYGYTF. CDR3 DNA sequence: TGTGCCAGCAGCAAGGACAGGGGGAACTATGGCTACACCTTC. Filled out from reference TRBV14 and TRBJ1-2, the complete variable domain reads EAGVTQFPSHSVIEKGQTVTLRCDPISGHDNLYWYRRVMGKEIKFLLHFVKESKQDESGMPNNRFLAERTGGTYSTLKVQPAELEDSGVYFCASSKDRGNYGYTFGSGTRLTVV.

The rearrangement links TRBV29-1 to TRBJ1-5; the D is unclear. Trimming pared 7 bases from V and 2 bases from J, leaving 12 bases between. Per the germline V gene, CDR1 is SQVTM and CDR2 is ANQGSEA. This CDR3 region has 13 residues. The CDR3 loop reads CSARWGGNQPQHF. For the CDR3, the DNA is TGCAGCGCCAGATGGGGTGGCAATCAGCCCCAGCATTTT.

This clonotype was detected a few times. V usage is TRBV19 and J usage is TRBJ1-4, with unresolved D. The CDR3 totals 11 residues. The germline V gene has CDR1 LNHDA and CDR2 SQIVND (reference sequence). Trimming pared 11 bases from V and 5 bases from J, leaving 9 bases between. CDR3 in amino acids: CAGSRNEKLFF. DNA for the CDR3: TGTGCCGGATCGAGGAATGAAAAACTGTTTTTT.

This rearrangement joins TRBV27 to TRBJ1-1, with a tentative D call TRBD1 (5 bases). CDR1 is MNHEY, CDR2 SMNVEV, per germline (reference sequence). V lost 6 bases, J lost 2 bases, and 16 bases lay in between. The CDR3 covers 15 residues. The CDR3 spells CASSPKGPTNTEAFF. The CDR3 DNA follows: TGTGCCAGCAGCCCAAAGGGACCGACAAACACTGAAGCTTTCTTT.

Only a few counts were recorded for this clonotype. This sequence joins TRBV5-6 and TRBJ2-1, with 8 nucleotides matching TRBD2. The trim removed 4 bases at V and 7 bases at J, leaving 13 bases unmatched. Germline assignment: CDR1 SGHDT and CDR2 YYEEEE. The CDR3 contains 16 residues. The CDR3 DNA follows: TGTGCCAGCAGCCCTGGCGGGAGCGGGAGCAGAAATGAGCAGTTCTTC. The encoded protein is CASSPGGSGSRNEQFF.

This clonotype has a handful of counts. The chain couples TRBV24-1 to TRBJ2-1; TRBD1 matches 11 bases. The germline V gene encodes CDR1 KGHDR and CDR2 SFDVKD. CDR3 size: 14 residues. V shed 10 bases, J shed 6 bases, and the junction held 7 bases outside the gene matches. This CDR3 is CATAGTGGSNEQFF. For the CDR3, the DNA is TGTGCCACGGCCGGGACAGGGGGGTCCAATGAGCAGTTCTTC.

This clonotype was detected a few times. The gene calls are TRBV11-2 and TRBJ2-5; the match to TRBD1 covers 7 bases. The CDR3 covers 17 residues. V was clipped by 1 base and J by 2 bases; unmatched bases: 10. Germline CDR1 reads SGHAT; CDR2 reads FQNNGV. The CDR3 DNA is TGTGCCAGCAGCTTAGTTAGGGACAGTAATCGACAAGAGACCCAGTACTTC. This translates into CASSLVRDSNRQETQYF.

The chain joins TRBV6-2 or TRBV6-3 to TRBJ2-1; 9 bases are a match to TRBD2. J gave up 6 bases and V 2 bases, and 5 bases lay outside the gene matches. The CDR3 loop spans 15 amino acids. Germline CDR1 is MNHEY and CDR2 is SVGEGT. The CDR3: CASSYAGLASNEQFF. CDR3 DNA: TGTGCCAGCAGTTACGCGGGACTAGCTAGCAATGAGCAGTTCTTC.

This rearrangement joins TRBV2 to TRBJ2-3; 11 bases are a match to TRBD2. Per the germline V gene, CDR1 is SNHLY and CDR2 is FYNNEI. The CDR3 is 17 residues long. Trimming at V came to 6 bases and at J to 1 base, leaving 9 bases not matched to a gene. The CDR3 DNA is TGTGCCAGCAGGTTCCCTAGCGGGAGGCAGGGCACAGATACGCAGTATTTT. Amino acids: CASRFPSGRQGTDTQYF.

The chain couples TRBV11-3 to TRBJ2-1, with TRBD1 identical over 9 bases. CDR3 length: 15 amino acids. V lost 1 base and J lost 4; bases outside the gene matches: 2. Germline V CDR1 and CDR2: SGHNT, YENEEA. CDR3 region: CASSLGGTGYNEQFF. The CDR3 DNA follows: TGTGCCAGCAGCTTAGGCGGGACAGGGTACAATGAGCAGTTCTTC.

The chain joins TRBV7-8 to TRBJ2-5; D is possibly TRBD1 (5 bases). V gave up 1 base and J gave up 5 bases, with 14 bases separating them. CDR1 is SGHVS and CDR2 is FQNEAQ in the germline V gene. The CDR3 length is 15 residues. Here the CDR3 DNA reads TGTGCCAGCAGCTTAGTTAGGGGTAGAGAGGAGACCCAGTACTTC. Protein: CASSLVRGREETQYF.

The table lists this clonotype with many counts. The rearrangement links TRBV7-2 to TRBJ2-7; D is uncertain. The CDR3 totals 12 residues. CDR1 is SGHTA, CDR2 FQGNSA, per germline. Trimming cost V 6 bases and J 3 bases, with 9 bases left between them. CDR3 region: CASRGAGYEQYF. The CDR3 DNA is TGTGCCAGCAGGGGTGCCGGCTACGAGCAGTACTTC.

The rearrangement links TRBV20-1 to TRBJ1-1, with D maybe TRBD1 (5 bases). The CDR3 loop spans 14 amino acids. Per the germline V gene, CDR1 is DFQATT and CDR2 is SNEGSKA (reference sequence). With 0 bases removed from V and 6 bases from J, the gap between germline ends came to 14 bases. CDR3 DNA sequence: TGCAGTGCTAGAGATCCAGGGAGGGTTGCTGAAGCTTTCTTT. The encoded protein is CSARDPGRVAEAFF.

In this sample, this clonotype turned up once. This chain joins TRBV20-1 and TRBJ2-5, with a tentative D call TRBD1 (6 bases). V lost 3 bases to trimming and J lost 5 bases, with 10 bases between them. Germline V lookup: CDR1 DFQATT, CDR2 SNEGSKA (reference sequence). The CDR3 consists of 12 residues. The CDR3 DNA follows: TGCAGTGCTAGCAGGGGTGACGAGACCCAGTACTTC. This gives the protein CSASRGDETQYF.